What follows is one T cell receptor beta chain and its context. The sample originates from a study of shared clonotypes between healthy human individuals. There were no recent acute infections or vaccinations among the donors, who were healthy HIV-negative adults. Genomic DNA from each subset was divided evenly over several immunoSEQ plates. The method was immunoSEQ multiplex PCR; TCRdb's version includes in-frame clones alone and lacks a portion of them. The repertoire includes 800,000 to 1,200,000 clones, approximately 80% of them detected once, and about 0.52% sits in the top ten. This CDR3 has 16 residues. Germline V gives CDR1 KGHSH, CDR2 LQKENI. V lost 2 bases, J lost 2 bases, and 5 bases stayed unmatched.

This sequence was found in a man younger than 35 in good health. Some clones in this sample may be carry-over from other donors' samples. J is TRBJ2-5 and V is TRBV18, with 10 bases matching TRBD2. Sequencing was performed on memory CD4+ T cells from PBMCs. Subset described: CD45RA-negative fraction. The CDR3 loop is CASSPMTSGSQETQYF. Written as DNA, the CDR3 is TGTGCCAGCTCACCAATGACTAGCGGGTCTCAAGAGACCCAGTACTTC.